This T cell receptor beta chain was profiled in a study of human T cells and chemical hapten exposure. Study in general: Upper inner arm skin measuring approximately 2 cm by approximately 2 cm received 2% DPC for sensitization.

Time point given: patch test 2, 6 weeks after DPC sensitization. As to treatment: therapeutic diphenylcyclopropenone sensitization with weekly scalp DPC. TCRdb ran MiXCR on the RACE reads and lists one entry per CDR3 protein. The sample yields a few hundred thousand distinct CDR3 sequences, about 6% seen once. Germline V gives CDR1 PRHDT, CDR2 FYEKMQ (reference sequence). Losses at the gene ends were 8 bases for V and 2 bases for J; bases not matched to a gene: 20. The CDR3 covers 21 residues. The clonotype originates from a woman aged 18-29 years with alopecia areata. Some clones in this sample may be carry-over from other donors' samples. The chain is built from TRBV13 and TRBJ2-3; 15 bases match TRBD2. The specimen was whole blood, collected in connection with sensitization to the hapten diphenylcyclopropenone (DPC). CDR3 residues: CASLSTPSGTSGGLDTDTQYF. The CDR3 nucleotides are TGTGCCAGCTTGAGTACTCCATCCGGGACTAGCGGGGGGCTAGACACAGATACGCAGTATTTT.